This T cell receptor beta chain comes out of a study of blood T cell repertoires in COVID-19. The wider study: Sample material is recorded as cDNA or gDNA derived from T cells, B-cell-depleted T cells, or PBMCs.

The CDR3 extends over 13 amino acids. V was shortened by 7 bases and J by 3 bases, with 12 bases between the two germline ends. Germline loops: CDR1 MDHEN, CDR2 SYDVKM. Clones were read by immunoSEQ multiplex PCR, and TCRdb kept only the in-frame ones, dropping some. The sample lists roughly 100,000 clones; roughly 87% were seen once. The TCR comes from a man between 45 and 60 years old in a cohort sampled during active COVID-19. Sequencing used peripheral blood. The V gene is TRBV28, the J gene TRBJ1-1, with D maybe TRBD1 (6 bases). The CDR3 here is CASNPPGDTEAFF. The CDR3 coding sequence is TGTGCCAGCAACCCCCCAGGGGACACTGAAGCTTTCTTT.